Below are 30 T cell receptor beta chains sequenced from a single sample in a study of T cells in Graves' hyperthyroidism and ophthalmopathy (dated by TCRdb to between 2017 and 2020). The library was made by multiplex PCR. This sample was sequenced with an Illumina HiSeq 2000. The TCR beta CDR3 regions were amplified from RNA transcripts. For the first round of RT-PCR on the TCR CDR3, the HTBI primer set was used together with the Qiagen OneStep RT-PCR kit. The public reads were run again by TCRdb, first through fastp at Q25 and then through MiXCR, and only productive beta chains were kept. For every CDR3 protein sequence, its rows merge into one entry that carries the most common genes and DNA. A total of about 340,000 distinct CDR3 sequences appear in this sample, approximately 18% of them only once. The ten largest account for around 50% of the sample. The sequenced material came from blood. Receptors originate from a woman between 45 and 60 years old with Graves' hyperthyroidism.

At least ten counts were recorded for this clonotype. V and J are TRBV11-2 and TRBJ2-7, with D perhaps matching TRBD2 (6 bases). V lost 5 bases and J 6 bases, leaving 14 bases between the germline ends. The CDR3 has 13 amino acids. Per the germline V gene, CDR1 is SGHAT and CDR2 is FQNNGV. The CDR3 region has the DNA TGTGCCAGCAGCCCCCCCGGAGGGGTCGAGCAGTACGTC. This sequence encodes CASSPPGGVEQYV.

The chain links TRBV24-1 to TRBJ1-1; possibly TRBD1 for D (5 bases). The V gene's germline CDR1 is KGHDR and CDR2 SFDVKD. CDR3 size: 16 residues. Deletions cut 2 bases from V and 4 bases from J, with 16 bases between. The CDR3 loop reads CATSDSRGYRGTEAFF. Here the CDR3 DNA reads TGTGCCACCAGTGATTCAAGGGGTTACCGCGGCACTGAAGCTTTCTTT.

The table lists this clonotype with many counts. The rearrangement uses TRBV30 and TRBJ2-7; D uncertain. The ends were cut back, 0 bases at V and 0 bases at J, with 9 bases in the middle. This CDR3 is 14 amino acids long. From germline, CDR1 is GTSNPN and CDR2 SVGIG (reference sequence). The CDR3 DNA follows: TGTGCCTGGAGTGTACTGTCTAGCTCCTACGAGCAGTACTTC. It yields the protein CAWSVLSSSYEQYF.

This clonotype came up many times. This sequence joins TRBV6-1 and TRBJ2-7, with 7 bases aligning to TRBD1. This CDR3 comprises 14 residues. Losses at the gene ends were 5 bases for V and 2 bases for J; bases not matched to a gene: 6. CDR1 MNHNS and CDR2 SASEGT come from the germline V gene. CDR3 sequence (DNA): TGTGCCAGCAGTCCCCGACAGGGAACCTACGAGCAGTACGTC. Translation: CASSPRQGTYEQYV.

This chain connects TRBV7-8 to TRBJ2-7; TRBD1 matches 7 bases. V was clipped by 1 base and J by 4 bases; unmatched bases: 7. From germline, CDR1 is SGHVS and CDR2 FQNEAQ. This CDR3 comprises 15 residues. In DNA, the CDR3 is TGTGCCAGCAGCTTAGGCTTGGGACAGACTTACGAGCAGTACGTC. As protein: CASSLGLGQTYEQYV.

This clonotype was observed at least ten times. This chain uses TRBV3-1 with TRBJ1-1; 7 positions agree with TRBD1. The CDR3 covers 14 residues. CDR1 is LGHDT and CDR2 is YNNKEL in the germline V gene (reference sequence). The V gene end was trimmed by 6 bases and the J gene end by 5 bases; junction bases not matched to a gene: 9. This chain's CDR3 is CASSHDRVGTEAFF. CDR3 sequence (DNA): TGTGCCAGCAGTCACGACAGGGTGGGGACTGAAGCTTTCTTT.

In its sample, this clonotype was seen many times. The V and J genes are TRBV18 and TRBJ1-1; TRBD1 is a possible D gene (6 bases). CDR1 and CDR2 (germline): KGHSH, LQKENI. This CDR3 has 15 residues. V lost 6 bases, J lost 5 bases, and 19 bases lay in between. The CDR3 loop reads CASSLNRDTGTEAFF. CDR3 nucleotide sequence: TGTGCCAGCTCTCTTAACCGGGACACTGGGACTGAAGCTTTCTTT.

This chain uses TRBV6-1 with TRBJ2-7; 11 bases line up with TRBD1. Germline trimming cut 6 bases from V and 6 bases from J; bases unmatched to any gene: 7. CDR1 MNHNS and CDR2 SASEGT come from the germline V gene. This CDR3 region has 14 residues. DNA for the CDR3: TGTGCCAGCAGCCCGGGACAGGGGGACTCCGAGCAGTACGTC. Translation: CASSPGQGDSEQYV.

This clonotype has just a few counts. Germline is not matched at one junction end, which may reflect a read error. The rearrangement uses TRBV5-1 and TRBJ2-4; maybe TRBD2 (6 bases). Germline loops: CDR1 SGHRS, CDR2 YFSETQ. CDR3 length: 16 amino acids. For the CDR3, the DNA is TGCGCCAGCAGCTTGGGGAGCCCACTAGCCAATAACATTCAGTACTTC. Its translation is CASSLGSPLANNIQYF.

This clonotype was counted at least ten times. V gene TRBV6-1 combines with J gene TRBJ1-1; 9 bases line up with TRBD1. This CDR3 is 14 amino acids long. Germline V gene lookup returns CDR1 MNHNS and CDR2 SASEGT. Trimming cost V 5 bases and J 5 bases; bases outside gene matches: 6. CDR3: CASSIQTGGTEAFF. CDR3 bases: TGTGCCAGCAGTATCCAGACAGGGGGGACTGAAGCTTTCTTT.

There are many counts of this clonotype. The rearrangement uses TRBV29-1 and TRBJ2-5, with TRBD2 as a possible D gene (6 bases). This CDR3 has 11 residues. Germline V lookup: CDR1 SQVTM, CDR2 ANQGSEA. Trimming removed 4 bases from V and 4 bases from J, with 7 bases in between. CDR3 nucleotide sequence: TGCAGCGTTGTGGGGGGAGAGACCCAGTACTTC. Its protein is CSVVGGETQYF. Together with reference TRBV29-1 and TRBJ2-5, the CDR3 gives the full variable domain: SAVISQKPSRDICQRGTSLTIQCQVDSQVTMMFWYRQQPGQSLTLIATANQGSEATYESGFVIDKFPISRPNLTFSTLTVSNMSPEDSSIYLCSVVGGETQYFGPGTRLLVL.

V and J are TRBV12-3 or TRBV12-4 and TRBJ2-1; D is uncertain. This CDR3 has 16 amino acids. Trimming cost V 6 bases and J 0 bases, with 15 bases left between them. The CDR3: CASSPQTVSSYNEQFF. The CDR3 DNA reads as TGTGCCAGCAGCCCCCAGACTGTGAGCTCCTACAATGAGCAGTTCTTC.

This clonotype was counted ten times or more. The V call is TRBV5-5, the J call TRBJ2-3; 8 bases line up with TRBD2. Per germline, CDR1 SGHKS and CDR2 YYEKEE (reference sequence). V trimming: 2 bases; J trimming: 2 bases; junction bases outside the gene matches: 16. The length of the CDR3 is 19 residues. CDR3 bases: TGTGCCAGCAGCTTTAGGGGCCCCGGGACTAGAGCCGACACAGATACGCAGTATTTT. This codes for CASSFRGPGTRADTDTQYF.

This clonotype was counted at least ten times. The V call is TRBV11-1, the J call TRBJ2-1; D is undetermined. The CDR3 spans 11 residues. The V gene lost 5 bases and the J gene lost 5 bases, with 4 bases spanning the gap. Per germline, CDR1 SGHAT and CDR2 FQDESV (reference sequence). CDR3 in amino acids: CASSTNNEQFF. The CDR3 nucleotides are TGTGCCAGCAGCACAAACAATGAGCAGTTCTTC.

V and J are TRBV2 and TRBJ2-1; 10 positions agree with TRBD2. Germline V gene data show CDR1 as SNHLY and CDR2 as FYNNEI. This CDR3 spans 14 amino acids. Trimming removed 7 bases from V and 10 bases from J; junction bases left unmatched: 10. In DNA, the CDR3 is TGTGCCAGCATGCCTAGCGGGAGCCTCGGGGAGCAGTTCTTC. The encoded protein is CASMPSGSLGEQFF.

This clonotype was recorded a few times. J is TRBJ2-1 and V is TRBV6-1, with TRBD2 identical over 10 bases. Trimming at V came to 4 bases and at J to 8 bases, leaving 5 bases not matched to a gene. CDR1 MNHNS and CDR2 SASEGT come from the germline V gene. There are 14 residues in the CDR3. The CDR3 DNA is TGTGCCAGCAGTGCTCTAGCGGGAGAATATGAGCAGTTCTTC. Translated, it gives CASSALAGEYEQFF.

This clonotype was recorded many times. The chain employs TRBV28 and TRBJ1-1; 9 nucleotides align to TRBD1. The CDR3 is 15 amino acids. Germline V gives CDR1 MDHEN, CDR2 SYDVKM. V lost 5 bases and J lost 5; bases outside the gene matches: 9. The CDR3 DNA follows: TGTGCCAGCAGTCTGATACAGGGGGCTCGAACTGAAGCTTTCTTT. It specifies CASSLIQGARTEAFF.

This clonotype has more than one count but fewer than ten. This chain uses TRBV28 with TRBJ1-1, with 7 bases aligning to TRBD1. Losses at the gene ends were 6 bases for V and 5 bases for J; bases not matched to a gene: 3. Germline CDR1 reads MDHEN; CDR2 reads SYDVKM. The CDR3 totals 12 residues. The CDR3 DNA reads TGTGCCAGCAGGGTACAGGGGACTGAAGCTTTCTTT. This codes for CASRVQGTEAFF.

This clonotype has just a few counts. This sequence joins TRBV5-1 and TRBJ2-2, with unresolved D. V lost 4 bases to trimming and J lost 6 bases, with 10 bases between them. CDR3 size: 13 residues. Per the germline V gene, CDR1 is SGHRS and CDR2 is YFSETQ. The CDR3 loop reads CASSPVGAGELFF. In DNA, the CDR3 is TGCGCCAGCAGCCCCGTCGGTGCCGGGGAGCTGTTTTTT.

This clonotype was seen more than once but under ten times. This sequence joins TRBV29-1 and TRBJ2-1, with D possibly being TRBD2 (5 bases). The V end lost 8 bases, the J end lost 8 bases, and 13 bases lay between the germline ends. Looked up from germline, CDR1 is SQVTM and CDR2 is ANQGSEA. The CDR3 runs to 11 residues. The CDR3 coding sequence is TGCAGCCCCCGACGGGGAGATGAGCAGTTCTTC. Encoded protein: CSPRRGDEQFF.

This clonotype was counted between two and nine times. This rearrangement joins TRBV12-3 or TRBV12-4 to TRBJ2-2; possible D gene TRBD2, 7 bases. This CDR3 region has 14 residues. V was pared by 11 bases and J by 4 bases, with 17 bases between. The CDR3 spells CASGKGGGTGELFF. The CDR3 DNA reads as TGTGCCTCTGGGAAAGGGGGGGGCACCGGGGAGCTGTTTTTT.

The V call is TRBV7-9, the J call TRBJ2-7; a possible D gene is TRBD1 (5 bases). CDR1 and CDR2 (germline): SEHNR, FQNEAQ (reference sequence). The CDR3 spans 19 residues. V was pared by 2 bases and J by 7 bases, with 30 bases between. In DNA form, the CDR3 reads TGTGCCAGCAGCTTATACGGCATGACAGTTGGACCCTCGGTAGGGGAGCAGTACTTC. Protein product: CASSLYGMTVGPSVGEQYF.

In its sample, this clonotype was seen many times. This chain joins TRBV12-3 or TRBV12-4 and TRBJ1-1; maybe TRBD1 (5 bases). This CDR3 region has 15 residues. The V end was cut by 4 bases, the J end by 2 bases, with 14 bases between. The DNA of the CDR3 is TGTGCCAGCAGTTGGACCGGGACGGTTAACACTGAAGCTTTCTTT. This encodes CASSWTGTVNTEAFF.

The J gene is TRBJ2-2, the V gene TRBV7-6, with D perhaps matching TRBD2 (6 bases). The CDR3 is 15 amino acids. The V and J ends lost 1 base and 1 base respectively, with 7 bases between them. The germline gives CDR1 SGHVS, CDR2 FNYEAQ. The DNA of the CDR3 is TGTGCCAGCAGCTTAGGCGGGGTGAACACCGGGGAGCTGTTTTTT. The encoded protein is CASSLGGVNTGELFF. Together with reference TRBV7-6 and TRBJ2-2, the CDR3 gives the full variable domain: GAGVSQSPRYKVTKRGQDVALRCDPISGHVSLYWYRQALGQGPEFLTYFNYEAQQDKSGLPNDRFSAERPEGSISTLTIQRTEQRDSAMYRCASSLGGVNTGELFFGEGSRLTVL.

This clonotype was seen a few times. The rearrangement links TRBV12-3 or TRBV12-4 to TRBJ1-1; TRBD1 might be the D (5 bases). Trimming removed 3 bases from V and 3 bases from J, with 14 bases in between. This CDR3 has 15 residues. CDR3 coding DNA: TGTGCCAGCAGTTTTGGGTGGCAGGGCGACACTGAAGCTTTCTTT. It specifies CASSFGWQGDTEAFF.

This clonotype was seen many times. The chain carries TRBV28 and TRBJ1-2; the D gene is possibly TRBD1 (6 bases). This CDR3 comprises 12 residues. Deletions cut 5 bases from V and 8 bases from J, with 12 bases between. CDR1 and CDR2 from the germline V gene are MDHEN and SYDVKM. In DNA form, the CDR3 reads TGTGCCAGCAGTACACAGGGTTTGGGCTACACCTTC. It encodes CASSTQGLGYTF.

This clonotype was counted ten times or more. V and J are TRBV6-1 and TRBJ2-4; TRBD2 might be the D (6 bases). Per the germline V gene, CDR1 is MNHNS and CDR2 is SASEGT. V lost 5 bases and J lost 0, with 20 bases in between. The CDR3 contains 18 residues. The CDR3 DNA sequence: TGTGCCAGCAGTTACCCCGATGGAGGGAGAGGAGCCAAAAACATTCAGTACTTC. Residues: CASSYPDGGRGAKNIQYF.

This sequence joins TRBV9 and TRBJ2-1, with D perhaps TRBD1 or TRBD2 (5 bases each). Germline lookup yields CDR1 SGDLS and CDR2 YYNGEE. The CDR3 has 14 residues. V lost 2 bases and J 7 bases, leaving 13 bases between the germline ends. In DNA, the CDR3 is TGTGCCAGCAGCGTGGGACCCCCCCGGAATGAGCAGTTCTTC. Translation gives CASSVGPPRNEQFF.

The V call is TRBV6-5, the J call TRBJ1-2; the D is unclear. Germline-derived CDR1 and CDR2 are MNHEY and SVGAGI. CDR3 size: 14 residues. V dropped 2 bases and J dropped 8 bases, with 15 bases sitting between them. The CDR3: CASSYAAGLEGYTF. CDR3 DNA: TGTGCCAGCAGTTACGCCGCTGGGTTAGAGGGCTACACCTTC.

This clonotype was seen only a few times. This chain links TRBV7-9 with TRBJ1-2; D is uncertain. V shed 8 bases and J shed 6 bases, with 16 bases lying between them. The CDR3 extends over 13 amino acids. Looked up from germline, CDR1 is SEHNR and CDR2 is FQNEAQ (reference sequence). The CDR3, as DNA: TGTGCCAGCGGAGAGGCGGCGGTGGATGGCTACACCTTC. This gives the protein CASGEAAVDGYTF.